The clone carrying this TCR beta chain was seen just once. The data were taken from a study of T cell responses to AZD1222 COVID-19 vaccine. TCRdb keeps only in-frame clones here, not all; method: immunoSEQ multiplex PCR. The data hold over 150,000 clones, with 90% observed a single time. The clonotype comes from an adult in good health. Sample: peripheral blood, taken on day 0 of AZD1222 vaccination.

CDR3 DNA sequence: TGTGCCAGCAGCCAAGGAGGGTCGGGCTACACCTTC. Translated: CASSQGGSGYTF. The V call is TRBV25-1, the J call TRBJ1-2; D is uncertain. Germline V gene sequence: CDR1 MGHDK, CDR2 SYGVNS. The germline V and J ends were trimmed by 6 bases and 8 bases, with 13 bases remaining between them. The CDR3 is 12 amino acids.